This TCR beta chain was sequenced during a study of blood T cell repertoires in COVID-19 (dated by TCRdb to the early 2020s). Regarding the complete study: Samples covering the acute and convalescent phases of COVID-19 were provided by collaborators in the United States, Italy and Spain. Sample metadata almost always included a de-identified subject ID, COVID-19 status, age in years and sex. Samples were obtained from the ongoing ImmuneRACE study (first 160 participants) and from some 1,300 subjects provided by 6 global collaborators. HLA class I and class II types, where available, came from metadata supplied by the sample provider rather than from assay-based typing. The repertoires were released in a freely available public database meant as a resource for research on the immune response to SARS-CoV-2. The prospective study material was composed of cDNA or gDNA derived from T cells, B-cell-depleted T cells, or PBMCs. Deeply sampled blood TCRbeta repertoires from subjects exposed to, actively infected with, or recovered from COVID-19 were included in the dataset. What the authors observed across the whole study: Clinical and demographic metadata were provided uncurated, with the amount varying by source and participant.

Collaborating institutions collected whole blood in K2EDTA tubes following their own protocols. For TCRbeta analysis, collaborators shipped samples as frozen whole blood, isolated PBMCs, or DNA extracted from either of those sample types. The germline V gene provides CDR1 SQVTM and CDR2 ANQGSEA. At the junction V is shortened by 1 base and J by 6 bases, with 16 bases in between. The CDR3 runs 15 amino acids, cysteine and phenylalanine included. Only the CDR3 region is kept as DNA, spanning 45 bases read in frame from base 1. TCRbeta CDR3 regions were amplified from genomic DNA by means of the immunoSEQ Assay, a bias-controlled multiplex PCR. In the source study's methods: The number of nucleated cells in each sample was estimated by amplification of reference gene primers within the assay. Sequence reads were collapsed and filtered to measure the absolute abundance of every unique TCRbeta CDR3 rearrangement. For each sample, productive Simpson clonality was calculated as the square root of Simpson's diversity index over productive rearrangements. As stored in TCRdb, this immuneACCESS dataset retains in-frame rearrangements with V and J assigned. A fraction of the clones does not appear; measured against another copy, unresolved V genes explain less than half of the discrepancy, and the remainder lacks a known reason. The DNA gave D and trimming, while V, J and clone size come from that table. The sample profile shows nearly 350,000 clones; around four fifths of them were found once. The ten largest account for about 2.7% of the sample.

On this clone: What this receptor recognizes is not known. Qualities for individual bases were not recorded, and no much larger clone is one base off.

The sequence was collected from a man under 40 with active or convalescent COVID-19. Recombination linked TRBV29-1 to TRBJ2-1; a weak D assignment points to TRBD2 (6 bases agree). Input material: peripheral blood. The sequence in DNA is TGCAGCGTTGAAGGAGTGTCGGGGGATCCCAATGAGCAGTTCTTC. Protein translation: CSVEGVSGDPNEQFF.